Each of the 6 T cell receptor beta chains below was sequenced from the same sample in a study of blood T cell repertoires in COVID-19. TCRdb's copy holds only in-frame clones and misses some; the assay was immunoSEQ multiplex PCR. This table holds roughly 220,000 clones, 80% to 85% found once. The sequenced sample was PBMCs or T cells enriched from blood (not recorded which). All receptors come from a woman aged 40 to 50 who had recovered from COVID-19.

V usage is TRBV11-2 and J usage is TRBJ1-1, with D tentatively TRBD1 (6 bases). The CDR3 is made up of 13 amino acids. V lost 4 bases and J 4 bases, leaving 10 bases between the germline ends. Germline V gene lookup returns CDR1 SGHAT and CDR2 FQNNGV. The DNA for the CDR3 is TGTGCCAGCAGCTCAACAGGGTCCACTGAAGCTTTCTTT. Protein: CASSSTGSTEAFF. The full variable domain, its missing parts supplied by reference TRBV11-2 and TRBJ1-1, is EAGVAQSPRYKIIEKRQSVAFWCNPISGHATLYWYQQILGQGPKLLIQFQNNGVVDDSQLPKDRFSAERLKGVDSTLKIQPAKLEDSAVYLCASSSTGSTEAFFGQGTRLTVV.

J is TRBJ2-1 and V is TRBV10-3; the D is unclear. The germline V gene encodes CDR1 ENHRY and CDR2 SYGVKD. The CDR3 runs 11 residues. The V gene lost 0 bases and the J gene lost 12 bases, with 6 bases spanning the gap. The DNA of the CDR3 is TGTGCCATCAGTGAGTCGAGAAGGCAGTTCTTC. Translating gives CAISESRRQFF.

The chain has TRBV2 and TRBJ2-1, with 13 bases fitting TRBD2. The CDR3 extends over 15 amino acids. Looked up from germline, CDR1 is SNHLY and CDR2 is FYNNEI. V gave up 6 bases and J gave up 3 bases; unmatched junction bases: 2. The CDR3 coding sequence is TGTGCCAGCAGGCGGACTAGCGGGAGCTACAATGAGCAGTTCTTC. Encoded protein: CASRRTSGSYNEQFF.

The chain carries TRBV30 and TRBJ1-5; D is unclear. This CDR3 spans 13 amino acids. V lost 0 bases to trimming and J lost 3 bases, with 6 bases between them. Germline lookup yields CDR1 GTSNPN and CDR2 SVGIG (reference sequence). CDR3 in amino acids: CAWSVGPNQPQHF. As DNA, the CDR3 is TGTGCCTGGAGTGTTGGGCCCAATCAGCCCCAGCATTTT. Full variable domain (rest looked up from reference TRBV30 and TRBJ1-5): SQTIHQWPATLVQPVGSPLSLECTVEGTSNPNLYWYRQAAGRGLQLLFYSVGIGQISSEVPQNLSASRPQDRQFILSSKKLLLSDSGFYLCAWSVGPNQPQHFGDGTRLSIL.

CDR3 nucleotide sequence: TGTGCCATCAGCTCGGGAGTCAGCTCCTACGAGCAGTACGTC. This sequence encodes CAISSGVSSYEQYV. The chain couples TRBV10-3 to TRBJ2-7; D might be TRBD2 (6 bases). The germline gives CDR1 ENHRY, CDR2 SYGVKD. V was pared by 6 bases and J by 0 bases, with 12 bases between. The CDR3 extends over 14 amino acids.

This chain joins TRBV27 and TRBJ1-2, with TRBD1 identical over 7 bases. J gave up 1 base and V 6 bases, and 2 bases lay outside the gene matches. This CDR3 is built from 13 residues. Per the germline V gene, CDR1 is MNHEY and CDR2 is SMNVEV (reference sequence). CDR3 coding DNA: TGTGCCAGCAGGAGGGACAGTAACTATGGCTACACCTTC. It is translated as CASRRDSNYGYTF.